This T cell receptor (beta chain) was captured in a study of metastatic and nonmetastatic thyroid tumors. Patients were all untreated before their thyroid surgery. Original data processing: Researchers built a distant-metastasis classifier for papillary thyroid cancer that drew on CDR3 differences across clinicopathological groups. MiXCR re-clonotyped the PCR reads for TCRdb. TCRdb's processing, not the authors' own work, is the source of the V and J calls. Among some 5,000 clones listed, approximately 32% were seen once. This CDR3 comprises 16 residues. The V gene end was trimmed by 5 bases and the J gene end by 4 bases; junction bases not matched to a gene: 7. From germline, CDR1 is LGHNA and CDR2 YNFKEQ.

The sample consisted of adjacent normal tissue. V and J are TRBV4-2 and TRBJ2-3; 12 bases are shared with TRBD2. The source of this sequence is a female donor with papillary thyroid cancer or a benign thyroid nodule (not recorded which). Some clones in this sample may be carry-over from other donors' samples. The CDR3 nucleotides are TGTGCCAGCAGCAGAACTAGCGGGAGGTTATCAGATACGCAGTATTTT. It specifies CASSRTSGRLSDTQYF.